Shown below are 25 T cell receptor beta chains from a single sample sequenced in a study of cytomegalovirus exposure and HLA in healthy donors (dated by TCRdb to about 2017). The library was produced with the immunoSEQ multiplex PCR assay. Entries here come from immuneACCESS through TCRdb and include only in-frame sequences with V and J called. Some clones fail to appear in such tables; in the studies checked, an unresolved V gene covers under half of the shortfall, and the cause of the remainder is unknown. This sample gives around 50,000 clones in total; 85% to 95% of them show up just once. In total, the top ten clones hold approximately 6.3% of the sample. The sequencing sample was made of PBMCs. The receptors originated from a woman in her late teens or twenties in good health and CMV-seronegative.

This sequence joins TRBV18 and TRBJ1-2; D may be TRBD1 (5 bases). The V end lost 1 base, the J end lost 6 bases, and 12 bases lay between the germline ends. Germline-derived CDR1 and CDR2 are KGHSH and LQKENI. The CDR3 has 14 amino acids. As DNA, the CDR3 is TGTGCCAGCTCACCACGCGCAGGGTACGATGGCTACACCTTC. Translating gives CASSPRAGYDGYTF.

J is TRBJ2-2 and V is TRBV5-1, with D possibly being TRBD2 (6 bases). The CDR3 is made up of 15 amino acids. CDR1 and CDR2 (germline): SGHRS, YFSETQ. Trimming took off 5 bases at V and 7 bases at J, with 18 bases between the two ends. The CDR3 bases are TGCGCCAGCAGAAAGGGACTCGAAGAGGACGGGGAGCTGTTTTTT. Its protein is CASRKGLEEDGELFF. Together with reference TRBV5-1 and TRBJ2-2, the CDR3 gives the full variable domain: KAGVTQTPRYLIKTRGQQVTLSCSPISGHRSVSWYQQTPGQGLQFLFEYFSETQRNKGNFPGRFSGRQFSNSRSEMNVSTLELGDSALYLCASRKGLEEDGELFFGEGSRLTVL.

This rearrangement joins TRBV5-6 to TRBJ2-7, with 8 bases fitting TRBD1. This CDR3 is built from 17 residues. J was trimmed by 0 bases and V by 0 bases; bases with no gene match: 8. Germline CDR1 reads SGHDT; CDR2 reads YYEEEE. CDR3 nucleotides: TGTGCCAGCAGCTTGGGGAGTTGGACAGGGAGCTCCTACGAGCAGTACTTC. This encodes CASSLGSWTGSSYEQYF.

The CDR3 is CASSNGQPKNTEAFF. Written as DNA, the CDR3 is TGTGCCAGCAGCAACGGACAGCCGAAGAACACTGAAGCTTTCTTT. V gene TRBV5-4 combines with J gene TRBJ1-1, with a possible D match to TRBD1 (6 bases). There are 15 residues in the CDR3. The V gene lost 4 bases and the J gene lost 1 base, with 14 bases spanning the gap. Germline loops: CDR1 SGHNT, CDR2 YYREEE (reference sequence). The variable domain in full, with the rest retrieved from reference TRBV5-4 and TRBJ1-1, is ETGVTQSPTHLIKTRGQQVTLRCSSQSGHNTVSWYQQALGQGPQFIFQYYREEENGRGNFPPRFSGLQFPNYSSELNVNALELDDSALYLCASSNGQPKNTEAFFGQGTRLTVV.

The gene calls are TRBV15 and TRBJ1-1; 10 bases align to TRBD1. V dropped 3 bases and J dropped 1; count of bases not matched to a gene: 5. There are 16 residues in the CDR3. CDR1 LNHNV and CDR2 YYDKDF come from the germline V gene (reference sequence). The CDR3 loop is CATSSRDRGSNTEAFF. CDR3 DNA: TGTGCCACCAGCAGCCGGGACAGGGGCTCGAACACTGAAGCTTTCTTT.

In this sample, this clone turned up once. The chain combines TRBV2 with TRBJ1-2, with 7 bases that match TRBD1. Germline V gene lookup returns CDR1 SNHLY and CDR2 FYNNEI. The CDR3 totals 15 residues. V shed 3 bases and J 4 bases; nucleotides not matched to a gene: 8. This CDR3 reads CASSEVRGVGYGYTF. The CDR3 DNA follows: TGTGCCAGCAGTGAGGTCAGGGGGGTCGGCTATGGCTACACCTTC.

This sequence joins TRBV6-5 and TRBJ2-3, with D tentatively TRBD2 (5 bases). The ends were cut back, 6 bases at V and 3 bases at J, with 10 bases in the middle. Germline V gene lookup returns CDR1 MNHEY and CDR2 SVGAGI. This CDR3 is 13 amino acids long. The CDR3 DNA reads TGTGCCAGCAGCCCTCGACTAACAGATACGCAGTATTTT. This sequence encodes CASSPRLTDTQYF.

In DNA form, the CDR3 reads TGTGCCAGCAGCTTACGGGAGATGGACGAGCAGTACTTC. Translation gives CASSLREMDEQYF. The gene calls are TRBV7-8 and TRBJ2-7; TRBD2 is a possible D gene (6 bases). The germline V gene encodes CDR1 SGHVS and CDR2 FQNEAQ. V was clipped by 2 bases and J by 5 bases, with 10 bases between them. This CDR3 is built from 13 residues.

The CDR3 DNA is TGTGCCAGCAGTGAGGGCGGGGGGCCCTATTACAATGAGCAGTTCTTC. Encoded protein: CASSEGGGPYYNEQFF. This chain links TRBV2 with TRBJ2-1; 8 bases match TRBD2. The CDR3 is 16 residues long. Germline V gives CDR1 SNHLY, CDR2 FYNNEI. J gave up 4 bases and V 3 bases, and 8 bases lay outside the gene matches.

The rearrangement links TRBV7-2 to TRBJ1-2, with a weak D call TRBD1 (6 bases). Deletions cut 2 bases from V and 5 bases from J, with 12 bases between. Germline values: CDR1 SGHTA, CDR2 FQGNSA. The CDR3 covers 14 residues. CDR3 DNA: TGTGCCAGCAGCTTACGGGACACCCGATATGGCTACACCTTC. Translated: CASSLRDTRYGYTF.

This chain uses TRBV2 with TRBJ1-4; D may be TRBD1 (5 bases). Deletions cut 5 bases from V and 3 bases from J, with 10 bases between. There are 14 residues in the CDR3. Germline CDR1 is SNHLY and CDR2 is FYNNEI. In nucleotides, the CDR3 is TGTGCCAGCAGTTCAAGGACACCTAATGAAAAACTGTTTTTT. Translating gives CASSSRTPNEKLFF.

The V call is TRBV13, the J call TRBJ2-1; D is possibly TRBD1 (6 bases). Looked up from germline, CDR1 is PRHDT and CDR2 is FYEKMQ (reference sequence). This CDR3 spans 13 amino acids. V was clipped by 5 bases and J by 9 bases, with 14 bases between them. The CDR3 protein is CASSQGSPSEQFF. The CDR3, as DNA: TGTGCCAGCAGCCAGGGGTCCCCAAGTGAGCAGTTCTTC.

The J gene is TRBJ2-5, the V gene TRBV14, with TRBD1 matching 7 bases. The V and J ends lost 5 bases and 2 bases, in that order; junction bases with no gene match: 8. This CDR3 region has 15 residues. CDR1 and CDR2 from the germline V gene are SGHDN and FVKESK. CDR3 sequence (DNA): TGTGCCAGCAGCAAGAAGAGGGACAGACAAGAGACCCAGTACTTC. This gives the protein CASSKKRDRQETQYF.

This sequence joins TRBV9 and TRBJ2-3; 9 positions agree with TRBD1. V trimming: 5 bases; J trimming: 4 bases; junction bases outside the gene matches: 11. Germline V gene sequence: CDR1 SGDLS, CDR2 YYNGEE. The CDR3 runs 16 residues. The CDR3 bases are TGTGCCAGCAGAAGATCCGGGACAGGGTTGGCAGATACGCAGTATTTT. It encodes CASRRSGTGLADTQYF.

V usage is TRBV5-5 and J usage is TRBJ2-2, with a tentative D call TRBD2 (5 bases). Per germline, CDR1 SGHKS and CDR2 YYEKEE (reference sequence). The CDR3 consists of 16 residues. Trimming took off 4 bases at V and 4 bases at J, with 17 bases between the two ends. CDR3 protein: CASSRAPSYSTGELFF. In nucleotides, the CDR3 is TGTGCCAGCAGCCGGGCCCCTAGCTACAGCACCGGGGAGCTGTTTTTT.

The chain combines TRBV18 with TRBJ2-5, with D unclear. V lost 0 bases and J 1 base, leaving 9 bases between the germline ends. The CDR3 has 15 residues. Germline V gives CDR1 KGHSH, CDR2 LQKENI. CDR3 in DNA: TGTGCCAGCTCACCACCTTCAGGTCTCCAAGAGACCCAGTACTTC. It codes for CASSPPSGLQETQYF.

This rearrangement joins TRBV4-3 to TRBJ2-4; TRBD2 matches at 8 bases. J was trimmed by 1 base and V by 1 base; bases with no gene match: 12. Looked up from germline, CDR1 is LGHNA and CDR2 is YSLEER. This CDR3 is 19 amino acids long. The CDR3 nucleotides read TGCGCCAGCAGCCAAGTATTAGGGGGGCGGGAGGAGGCCAAAAACATTCAGTACTTC. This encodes CASSQVLGGREEAKNIQYF.

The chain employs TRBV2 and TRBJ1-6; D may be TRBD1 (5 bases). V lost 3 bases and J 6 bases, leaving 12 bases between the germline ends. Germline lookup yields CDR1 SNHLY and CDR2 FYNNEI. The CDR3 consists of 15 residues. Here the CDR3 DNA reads TGTGCCAGCAGTGACAGGGTAAGGGGTAATTCACCCCTCCACTTT. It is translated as CASSDRVRGNSPLHF.

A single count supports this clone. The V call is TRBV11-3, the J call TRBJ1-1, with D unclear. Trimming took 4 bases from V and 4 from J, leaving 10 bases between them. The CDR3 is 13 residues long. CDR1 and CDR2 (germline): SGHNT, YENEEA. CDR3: CASSWKRGTEAFF. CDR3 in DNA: TGTGCCAGCAGCTGGAAACGGGGCACTGAAGCTTTCTTT.

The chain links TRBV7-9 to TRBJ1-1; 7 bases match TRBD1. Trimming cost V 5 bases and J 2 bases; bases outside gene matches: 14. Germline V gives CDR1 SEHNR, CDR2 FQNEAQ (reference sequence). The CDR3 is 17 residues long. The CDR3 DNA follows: TGTGCCAGCAGCCCGGGACAGAGAATTCTGAGAAACACTGAAGCTTTCTTT. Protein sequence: CASSPGQRILRNTEAFF.

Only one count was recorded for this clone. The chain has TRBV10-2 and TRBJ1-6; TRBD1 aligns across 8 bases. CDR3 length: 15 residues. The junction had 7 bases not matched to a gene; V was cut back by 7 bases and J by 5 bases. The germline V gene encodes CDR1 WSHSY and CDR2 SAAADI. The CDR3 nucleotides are TGCGCCAGCAAAGGGACAGGCAGTGATAATTCACCCCTCCACTTT. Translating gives CASKGTGSDNSPLHF.

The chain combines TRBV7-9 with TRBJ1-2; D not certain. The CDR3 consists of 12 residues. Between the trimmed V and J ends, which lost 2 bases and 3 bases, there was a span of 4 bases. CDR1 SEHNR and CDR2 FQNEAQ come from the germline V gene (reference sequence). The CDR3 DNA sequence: TGTGCCAGCAGCTTACGGGACTATGGCTACACCTTC. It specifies CASSLRDYGYTF.

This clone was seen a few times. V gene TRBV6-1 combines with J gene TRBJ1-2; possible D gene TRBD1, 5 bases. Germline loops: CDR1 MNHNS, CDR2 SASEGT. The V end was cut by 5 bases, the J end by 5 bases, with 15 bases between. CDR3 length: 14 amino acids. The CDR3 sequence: CASSIDSLSYGYTF. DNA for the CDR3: TGTGCCAGCAGTATCGACAGCCTCTCTTATGGCTACACCTTC.

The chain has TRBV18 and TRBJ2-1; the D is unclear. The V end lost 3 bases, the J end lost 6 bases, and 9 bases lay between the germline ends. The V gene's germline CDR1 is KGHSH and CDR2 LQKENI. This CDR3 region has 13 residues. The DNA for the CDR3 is TGTGCCAGCTCACCCCCGAGCGTCAATGAGCAGTTCTTC. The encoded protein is CASSPPSVNEQFF.

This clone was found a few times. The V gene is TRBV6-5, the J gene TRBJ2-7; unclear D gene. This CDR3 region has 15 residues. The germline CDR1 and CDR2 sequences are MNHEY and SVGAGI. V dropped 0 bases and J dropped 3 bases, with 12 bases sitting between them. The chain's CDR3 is CASSYSNELNYEQYF. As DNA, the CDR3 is TGTGCCAGCAGTTACTCGAATGAGCTAAACTACGAGCAGTACTTC.